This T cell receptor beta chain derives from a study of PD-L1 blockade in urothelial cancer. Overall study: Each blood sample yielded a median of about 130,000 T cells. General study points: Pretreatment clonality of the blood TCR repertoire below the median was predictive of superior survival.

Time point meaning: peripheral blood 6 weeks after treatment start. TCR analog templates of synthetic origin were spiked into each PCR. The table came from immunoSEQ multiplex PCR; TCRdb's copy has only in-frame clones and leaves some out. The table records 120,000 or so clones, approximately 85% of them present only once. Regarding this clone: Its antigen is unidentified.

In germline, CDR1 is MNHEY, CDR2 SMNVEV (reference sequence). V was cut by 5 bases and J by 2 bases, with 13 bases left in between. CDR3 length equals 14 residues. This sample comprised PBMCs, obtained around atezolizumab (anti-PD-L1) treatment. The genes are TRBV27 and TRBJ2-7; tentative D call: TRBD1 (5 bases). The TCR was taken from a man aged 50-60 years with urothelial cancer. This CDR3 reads CASSRQFGTYEQYF. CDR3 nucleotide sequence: TGTGCCAGCAGTCGACAGTTCGGCACCTACGAGCAGTACTTC.